Presented here are 19 T cell receptor beta chains from one specimen sequenced in a study of cytomegalovirus exposure and HLA in healthy donors. The repertoire was sequenced with immunoSEQ multiplex PCR; TCRdb's copy has only in-frame clones and lacks some. This sample yields some 48,000 clones, of which 90% to 95% are seen a single time; 6.5% to 9.5% belongs to the top ten. Material: PBMCs. The receptors shown here come from a woman younger than 30 in good health and CMV-seropositive.

The chain combines TRBV19 with TRBJ2-6; TRBD2 might be the D (6 bases). Germline V lookup: CDR1 LNHDA, CDR2 SQIVND (reference sequence). V dropped 4 bases and J dropped 0 bases, with 13 bases sitting between them. The CDR3 length is 17 residues. The CDR3, as DNA: TGTGCCAGTAGTAACCGGGACTCGGGCTCTGGGGCCAACGTCCTGACTTTC. Its translation is CASSNRDSGSGANVLTF.

CDR3 protein: CAWSTGSQTDEKLFF. CDR3 sequence (DNA): TGTGCCTGGAGTACCGGGTCCCAGACCGATGAAAAACTGTTTTTT. The chain combines TRBV30 with TRBJ1-4; D gene ambiguous. Germline CDR1 and CDR2: GTSNPN and SVGIG (reference sequence). Trimming took 2 bases from V and 6 from J, leaving 16 bases between them. The CDR3 totals 15 residues.

The chain carries TRBV7-3 and TRBJ1-4, with 10 positions matching TRBD1. Germline V gives CDR1 SGHTA, CDR2 FQGTGA. The CDR3 has 15 residues. Losses at the gene ends were 9 bases for V and 0 bases for J; bases not matched to a gene: 4. CDR3 in amino acids: CARGQGIATNEKLFF. CDR3 bases: TGTGCCAGGGGACAGGGGATTGCAACTAATGAAAAACTGTTTTTT.

The chain uses TRBV12-5 and TRBJ1-5; 9 nucleotides align to TRBD1. CDR1 and CDR2 from the germline V gene are LGHNT and FRNRAP. This CDR3 contains 15 residues. Unmatched junction bases numbered 4, after V lost 1 base and J lost 6 bases. The CDR3 region has the DNA TGTGCTAGTGGTTTGGGGGACAGGGTCGGTCAGCCCCAGCATTTT. Amino acid sequence: CASGLGDRVGQPQHF.

V is TRBV11-3 and J is TRBJ2-7; the match to TRBD2 covers 16 bases. The V gene end was trimmed by 5 bases and the J gene end by 12 bases; junction bases not matched to a gene: 4. The CDR3 runs to 13 residues. Germline loops: CDR1 SGHNT, CDR2 YENEEA. CDR3: CASSLGTSGRGYF. Here the CDR3 DNA reads TGTGCCAGCAGCCTAGGGACTAGCGGGAGGGGGTACTTC.

This chain joins TRBV30 and TRBJ1-5; no clear D. This CDR3 has 14 residues. Trimming took 0 bases from V and 4 from J, leaving 10 bases between them. Per germline, CDR1 GTSNPN and CDR2 SVGIG (reference sequence). CDR3 amino acids: CAWSVPGWNQPQHF. The CDR3 region has the DNA TGTGCCTGGAGTGTACCGGGGTGGAATCAGCCCCAGCATTTT.

This chain connects TRBV5-1 to TRBJ1-1; D might be TRBD1 (5 bases). The CDR3 sequence is 13 residues long. Germline CDR1 reads SGHRS; CDR2 reads YFSETQ. The germline V and J ends were trimmed by 2 bases and 5 bases, with 10 bases remaining between them. Here the CDR3 reads CASSFWEGTEAFF. Here the CDR3 DNA reads TGCGCCAGCAGCTTTTGGGAGGGGACTGAAGCTTTCTTT.

This clone was observed once. The rearrangement uses TRBV29-1 and TRBJ2-7; D gene uncertain. The ends were cut back, 0 bases at V and 3 bases at J, with 9 bases in the middle. CDR1 is SQVTM, CDR2 ANQGSEA, per germline. The CDR3 is made up of 13 amino acids. The CDR3 coding sequence is TGCAGCGTTGAAGATCCTTCCGGCTACGAGCAGTACTTC. Its translation: CSVEDPSGYEQYF.

The CDR3 reads CASSLRTDYGYTF. The DNA for the CDR3 is TGTGCCAGCTCACTCCGGACAGACTATGGCTACACCTTC. This chain joins TRBV18 and TRBJ1-2, with TRBD1 as a possible D gene (6 bases). V was trimmed by 4 bases and J by 3 bases, leaving 9 bases between them. Germline V gene sequence: CDR1 KGHSH, CDR2 LQKENI. This CDR3 is 13 amino acids long. The full variable domain, in which reference TRBV18 and TRBJ1-2 provide the parts outside the CDR3, is NAGVMQNPRHLVRRRGQEARLRCSPMKGHSHVYWYRQLPEEGLKFMVYLQKENIIDESGMPKERFSAEFPKEGPSILRIQQVVRGDSAAYFCASSLRTDYGYTFGSGTRLTVV.

The chain links TRBV7-8 to TRBJ2-7; possible D gene TRBD1, 6 bases. There are 18 residues in the CDR3. V shed 4 bases and J shed 3 bases, with 25 bases lying between them. CDR1 is SGHVS, CDR2 FQNEAQ, per germline. CDR3 DNA sequence: TGTGCCAGCAGCTCAGGGGAAAACCGACTCAGGCCCTACTACGAGCAGTACTTC. Its translation: CASSSGENRLRPYYEQYF.

This clone was observed a handful of times. V gene TRBV4-1 combines with J gene TRBJ2-1; the match to TRBD2 covers 8 bases. Trimming removed 1 base from V and 6 bases from J; junction bases left unmatched: 11. There are 17 residues in the CDR3. Germline loops: CDR1 MGHRA, CDR2 YSYEKL. The CDR3 sequence is CASSQVDMGLVSNEQFF. CDR3 DNA: TGCGCCAGCAGCCAAGTGGATATGGGACTAGTAAGCAATGAGCAGTTCTTC.

This clone was recorded only once. This sequence joins TRBV7-3 and TRBJ2-1, with TRBD2 matching over 8 bases. V lost 2 bases, J lost 6 bases, and 6 bases stayed unmatched. Germline CDR1 is SGHTA and CDR2 is FQGTGA. This CDR3 comprises 15 residues. The CDR3 loop is CASSLAGGLGNEQFF. The CDR3 DNA is TGTGCCAGCAGCTTAGCGGGAGGCCTGGGCAATGAGCAGTTCTTC. Full variable domain (rest looked up from reference TRBV7-3 and TRBJ2-1): GAGVSQTPSNKVTEKGKYVELRCDPISGHTALYWYRQSLGQGPEFLIYFQGTGAADDSGLPNDRFFAVRPEGSVSTLKIQRTERGDSAVYLCASSLAGGLGNEQFFGPGTRLTVL.

V usage is TRBV21-1 and J usage is TRBJ1-1. TRBV21-1 has pseudogene status. CDR3 length: 15 amino acids. CDR3 DNA sequence: TGTGCCAGCAGCCTCGAGGGGGGGGCTAACACTGAAGCTTTCTTT. It specifies CASSLEGGANTEAFF.

The chain recombines TRBV5-4 with TRBJ2-5; TRBD2 agrees at 7 bases. Germline V gives CDR1 SGHNT, CDR2 YYREEE (reference sequence). V shed 0 bases, J shed 1 base, and the junction held 6 bases outside the gene matches. The CDR3 sequence is 16 residues long. The CDR3 loop reads CASSLGVSSGQETQYF. The CDR3 DNA follows: TGTGCCAGCAGCTTGGGGGTCTCTAGCGGCCAAGAGACCCAGTACTTC. Variable domain in full (rest from reference TRBV5-4 and TRBJ2-5): ETGVTQSPTHLIKTRGQQVTLRCSSQSGHNTVSWYQQALGQGPQFIFQYYREEENGRGNFPPRFSGLQFPNYSSELNVNALELDDSALYLCASSLGVSSGQETQYFGPGTRLLVL.

The rearrangement uses TRBV7-8 and TRBJ2-7; 9 bases fit TRBD2. Germline CDR1 and CDR2: SGHVS and FQNEAQ. The V gene end was trimmed by 5 bases and the J gene end by 3 bases; junction bases not matched to a gene: 8. This CDR3 has 15 amino acids. For the CDR3, the DNA is TGTGCCAGCAGCCCAGACCTAGCGGGAAGCTACGAGCAGTACTTC. It yields the protein CASSPDLAGSYEQYF. The variable domain in full, with the rest retrieved from reference TRBV7-8 and TRBJ2-7, is GAGVSQSPRYKVAKRGQDVALRCDPISGHVSLFWYQQALGQGPEFLTYFQNEAQLDKSGLPSDRFFAERPEGSVSTLKIQRTQQEDSAVYLCASSPDLAGSYEQYFGPGTRLTVT.

This clone was observed a single time. The chain combines TRBV6-5 with TRBJ2-3; a weak D match, TRBD2 (6 bases). V was shortened by 2 bases and J by 3 bases, with 15 bases between the two germline ends. Germline CDR1 reads MNHEY; CDR2 reads SVGAGI. The CDR3 totals 16 residues. The CDR3 DNA is TGTGCCAGCAGTTACCGCGGAGGGGTAGGAACAGATACGCAGTATTTT. It codes for CASSYRGGVGTDTQYF.

This clone was recorded once. CDR3 sequence reads: CASSLGLARTYNEQFF. In nucleotides, the CDR3 is TGCGCCAGCAGCTTGGGGCTAGCGCGAACCTACAATGAGCAGTTCTTC. The chain joins TRBV5-1 to TRBJ2-1; tentative D call: TRBD2 (6 bases). V dropped 0 bases and J dropped 2 bases, with 12 bases sitting between them. The CDR3 extends over 16 amino acids. Germline-derived CDR1 and CDR2 are SGHRS and YFSETQ.

This chain links TRBV6-6 with TRBJ2-1; 7 bases match TRBD1. This CDR3 has 15 residues. After removal of 7 bases from V and 0 bases from J, the junction contained 6 bases not matched to a gene. Germline V gives CDR1 MNHNY, CDR2 SVGAGI (reference sequence). The CDR3 reads CASIPTGASYNEQFF. The CDR3 nucleotides are TGTGCCAGCATTCCTACAGGGGCCTCCTACAATGAGCAGTTCTTC.

The V gene is TRBV6-5, the J gene TRBJ2-7, with D unresolved. CDR1 is MNHEY, CDR2 SVGAGI, per germline. The CDR3 runs to 12 residues. V was cut by 6 bases and J by 6 bases, with 12 bases left in between. The CDR3 DNA follows: TGTGCCAGCAGGAAAGACTTTGCCGAGCAGTACTTC. It codes for CASRKDFAEQYF.